This TCR beta chain emerged from a study of T cell clonotyping in hematopoietic cell transplantation. Study background: Pretransplant recipient samples were taken after cytoreduction.

Time point indicated: recipient sample about 28 days before transplant, after cytoreduction. Blood collection times were about day -28 and days 30, 100, 180 posttransplant. TCRdb's copy holds only in-frame clones and misses some; the assay was immunoSEQ multiplex PCR. The sample shows 35,000 to 45,000 clones, 85% to 95% of them seen only once. Trimming stripped 2 bases from V and 5 bases from J, with 8 bases between. This CDR3 spans 12 amino acids. Germline V CDR1 and CDR2: SGHRS, YFSETQ. Study observations and caveats: After transplant, recipient diversity fell while pathologically expanded clonotypes grew through day 180.

To note about this clone: Its cognate antigen is unknown.

Material: peripheral blood mononuclear cells, obtained before stem cell transplant. The TCR originated in a man aged 40-49 years with chronic myeloid leukemia. Some clones in this sample may be carry-over from other donors' samples. This chain uses TRBV5-1 with TRBJ2-7; TRBD1 might be the D (6 bases). CDR3 amino acids: CASSLQGHEQYF. As DNA, the CDR3 is TGCGCCAGCAGCTTACAGGGCCACGAGCAGTACTTC.